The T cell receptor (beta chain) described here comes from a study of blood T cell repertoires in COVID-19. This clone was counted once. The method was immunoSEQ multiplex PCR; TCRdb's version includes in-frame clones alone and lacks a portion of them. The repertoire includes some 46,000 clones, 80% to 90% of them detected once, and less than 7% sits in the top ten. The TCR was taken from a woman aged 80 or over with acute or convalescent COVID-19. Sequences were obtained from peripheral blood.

The CDR3 nucleotides are TGTGCCAGCAGCGGACGGACAGGGGTCTTGGCTGATGAGCAGTTCTTC. Translating it yields CASSGRTGVLADEQFF. This chain joins TRBV11-2 and TRBJ2-1, with 9 bases lining up with TRBD1. Trimming removed 5 bases from V and 8 bases from J; junction bases left unmatched: 13. The CDR3 is made up of 16 amino acids. Germline V gene lookup returns CDR1 SGHAT and CDR2 FQNNGV.